This T cell receptor beta chain is drawn from a study of metastatic and nonmetastatic thyroid tumors. Turning to the study itself: Comparison of repertoires was carried out across blood and tumor or nodule tissue from malignant and benign thyroid patients.

Before thyroid surgery, none of the patients had received any treatment. The table lists this clone with a few counts. Its matching antigen is unknown. Broader study findings: According to reports, the diversity of TCR beta was significantly higher in malignant thyroid tumors than in benign nodules, and this held in both blood and tumor samples.

Per the original data handling: Across clinicopathological groups, CDR3 differences served as the basis for building a distant-metastasis classifier for papillary thyroid cancer. Using MiXCR, TCRdb re-called clones from the PCR reads. V and J calls and clone size were set by TCRdb, not the authors. The sample carries tens of thousands of clones, roughly 31% recorded once. The CDR3 runs 14 residues. V lost 2 bases and J 4 bases, leaving 9 bases between the germline ends. CDR1 is MNHEY and CDR2 is SMNVEV in the germline V gene (reference sequence). This clonotype was obtained from a male donor with papillary thyroid cancer or a benign thyroid nodule (not recorded which). Some clones in this sample may be carry-over from other donors' samples. The rearrangement joins TRBV27 to TRBJ1-5; D not resolved. The sequencing sample was made of blood. In DNA, the CDR3 is TGTGCCAGCAGTTTACGTCGAACTAATCAGCCCCAGCATTTT. It is translated as CASSLRRTNQPQHF.